This is a list of T cell receptor beta chains from one sample in a study of OX40 agonist ivuxolimab in advanced cancers. The assay was immunoSEQ multiplex PCR, and TCRdb's table has in-frame clones only and misses some. The data contain about 58,000 clones, 80% to 90% of them singletons. This specimen consisted of CD4+ or CD8+ T cells sorted from blood, obtained in a trial of the OX40 agonist ivuxolimab. Every receptor here comes from an adult with an advanced solid tumor such as melanoma, head and neck, liver or kidney cancer. Both conserved end residues are part of each CDR3. The order of the fields is D gene, J gene, clone size, V gene, CDR3 DNA, CDR3 protein. The D gene is left open where the match is weak. Where a row states a size, it is once, few, many or the class of an expanded clone; other rows omit it.

>TRBD1|TRBJ2-1|once|TRBV19
TGTGCCAGTAGCAGAGGGACAGGGATGTCGAATGAGCAGTTCTTC
CASSRGTGMSNEQFF
>.|TRBJ2-1|.|TRBV27
TGTGCCAGCAGTTTAGTGACTAGCTCCTACAATGAGCAGTTCTTC
CASSLVTSSYNEQFF
>TRBD1|TRBJ2-2|.|TRBV2
TGTGCCAGCAGTATCCGACAGGGATCAACCGGGGAGCTGTTTTTT
CASSIRQGSTGELFF
>.|TRBJ1-6|.|TRBV18
TGTGCCAGCTCACCAGTCGGGGGCGAAAATAATTCACCCCTCCACTTT
CASSPVGGENNSPLHF
>.|TRBJ2-6|.|TRBV5-1
TGCGCCAGCAGCTTGGGAGGGTTTGGGGCCAACGTCCTGACTTTC
CASSLGGFGANVLTF
>.|TRBJ2-2|.|TRBV6-5
TGTGCCAGCGGAAGGGGCGACACCGGGGAGCTGTTTTTT
CASGRGDTGELFF
>TRBD2|TRBJ2-2|.|TRBV11-2
TGTGCCTCTCCCAGCCGGATAGCGGGAGGGCGCCGATACACCGGGGAGCTGTTTTTT
CASPSRIAGGRRYTGELFF
>.|TRBJ1-4|.|TRBV7-9
TGTGCCAGCAGCCGGACGGAGAATGAAAAACTGTTTTTT
CASSRTENEKLFF
>TRBD1|TRBJ2-5|once|TRBV6-5
TGTGCCAGCAGTTACTCGACAGGGTTGCAAGAGACCCAGTACTTC
CASSYSTGLQETQYF
>.|TRBJ2-3|.|TRBV6-6
TGTGCCAGCAGTTACGGGGGGGCGCGTTTACCAGATACGCAGTATTTT
CASSYGGARLPDTQYF
>.|TRBJ1-1|.|TRBV25-1
TGTGCCAGCAGTGTGCTGGGAACCACTGAAGCTTTCTTT
CASSVLGTTEAFF
>.|TRBJ2-7|.|TRBV15
TGTGCCACCAGCAGAGCACGGGTTGGGGGATCAGGGCGCTACGAGCAGTACTTC
CATSRARVGGSGRYEQYF
>TRBD2|TRBJ2-1|.|TRBV4-3
TGCGCCAGCAGCCGCCTAGCGGGAGCGGTGAATGAGCAGTTCTTC
CASSRLAGAVNEQFF
>.|TRBJ1-1|.|TRBV7-8
TGTGCCAGCAGCGAAGGAGGTCGCGGCAGCGCTTTCTTT
CASSEGGRGSAFF
>TRBD1|TRBJ2-7|.|TRBV6-5
TGTGCCAGCAGATCACCGGGACAGGGAAACGAGCAGTACTTC
CASRSPGQGNEQYF
>.|TRBJ1-2|.|TRBV28
TGTGCCAGCAGCCGGGAAAACTATGGCTACACCTTC
CASSRENYGYTF
>TRBD2|TRBJ2-1|.|TRBV30
TGTGCCTGGAGGGTGGGAGGGTACAATGAGCAGTTCTTC
CAWRVGGYNEQFF
>.|TRBJ2-3|.|TRBV11-1
TGTGCCAGCAGCTTACCGGCGGGTGCGCAGTATTTT
CASSLPAGAQYF
>TRBD1|TRBJ1-5|.|TRBV4-2
TGTGCCAGCAGCCAAGCGGGGACAGGAAATCAGCCCCAGCATTTT
CASSQAGTGNQPQHF
>.|TRBJ1-6|.|TRBV28
TGTGCCAGCACCTGGGGTGCTTCACCCCTCCACTTT
CASTWGASPLHF
>.|TRBJ2-5|few|TRBV5-1
TGCGCCAGCAGCTTGTGGGGCCAGTCCCAAGAGACCCAGTACTTC
CASSLWGQSQETQYF
>.|TRBJ1-5|.|TRBV28
TGTGCCAGCAGTTTTCAGGGCGTAAGGGGCAATCAGCCCCAGCATTTT
CASSFQGVRGNQPQHF
>.|TRBJ2-5|.|TRBV11-1
TGTGCCAGCAGCTTACGGGAGACCCAGTACTTC
CASSLRETQYF
>TRBD2|TRBJ2-2|once|TRBV19
TGTGCCAGTAGTGACCTAGCGGATAACACCGGGGAGCTGTTTTTT
CASSDLADNTGELFF
>.|TRBJ1-5|.|TRBV6-5
TGTGCCAGCTCCGAGACTCTGGGCAATCAGCCCCAGCATTTT
CASSETLGNQPQHF
>.|TRBJ2-5|.|TRBV6-6
TGTGCCAGCAGCGAACAAAACCCCCCAGGAACCCAGTACTTC
CASSEQNPPGTQYF
>TRBD1|TRBJ1-2|.|TRBV5-1
TGCGCCAGCAGCGGGGGACAGAGCTATGGCTACACCTTC
CASSGGQSYGYTF
>.|TRBJ2-7|.|TRBV18
TGTGCCAGCTCCCGGGACACAGCCTACGAGCAGTACTTC
CASSRDTAYEQYF
>.|TRBJ1-1|.|TRBV6-5
TGTGCCAGCAGCCCGTCGTGGGTGAACACTGAAGCTTTCTTT
CASSPSWVNTEAFF